The 13 T cell receptor beta chains given below trace back to one sample, sequenced in a study of cytomegalovirus exposure and HLA in healthy donors (dated by TCRdb to 2017 to 2019). Library generation was performed with the immunoSEQ multiplex PCR assay. TCRdb carries this immuneACCESS record with in-frame sequences only. Its versions omit some clonotypes, under half of them owing to an unresolved V gene in the studies checked, with the rest unexplained. Across this sample there are about 260,000 clones, with 80% to 95% seen only once. The ten biggest clones cover around 3.1% of the sample. Sequences were obtained from PBMCs. The receptors derive from a woman aged 25 to 45 in good health and CMV-seronegative.

The rearrangement links TRBV11-2 to TRBJ2-1, with 9 bases aligning to TRBD1. J lost 5 bases, V lost 9 bases, and 11 bases had no gene match. This CDR3 region has 15 residues. Germline V CDR1 and CDR2: SGHAT, FQNNGV. The CDR3 sequence: CASWAGQGLDNEQFF. CDR3 nucleotides: TGTGCCAGTTGGGCCGGACAGGGGCTAGACAATGAGCAGTTCTTC.

This chain joins TRBV27 and TRBJ2-7, with 8 bases that match TRBD2. This CDR3 is 16 amino acids long. Looked up from germline, CDR1 is MNHEY and CDR2 is SMNVEV (reference sequence). The trim removed 4 bases at V and 0 bases at J, leaving 8 bases unmatched. CDR3 sequence reads: CASSSRLARNSYEQYF. In DNA, the CDR3 is TGTGCCAGCAGTTCTCGACTAGCGCGGAACTCCTACGAGCAGTACTTC.

The chain employs TRBV7-2 and TRBJ2-3, with D unresolved. This CDR3 has 15 amino acids. In germline, CDR1 is SGHTA, CDR2 FQGNSA. Trimming took off 5 bases at V and 0 bases at J, with 12 bases between the two ends. CDR3 in amino acids: CASSPDVPSTDTQYF. The CDR3 bases are TGTGCCAGCAGCCCGGACGTCCCTAGCACAGATACGCAGTATTTT.

This clone came up once. This chain connects TRBV9 to TRBJ2-5; D could derive from TRBD1 or TRBD2 (5 bases each). V shed 3 bases and J shed 5 bases, with 17 bases lying between them. CDR1 SGDLS and CDR2 YYNGEE come from the germline V gene. The CDR3 runs 15 residues. CDR3 loop: CASSGLGGVAETQYF. The CDR3 DNA reads as TGTGCCAGCAGCGGCCTTGGGGGAGTTGCGGAGACCCAGTACTTC.

The chain is built from TRBV4-3 and TRBJ2-7; TRBD2 matches at 10 bases. Germline loops: CDR1 LGHNA, CDR2 YSLEER. Germline trimming cut 0 bases from V and 3 bases from J; bases unmatched to any gene: 2. The length of the CDR3 is 15 residues. CDR3 loop: CASSQDRTSGYEQYF. CDR3 in DNA: TGCGCCAGCAGCCAAGATCGGACTAGCGGCTACGAGCAGTACTTC.

The chain couples TRBV29-1 to TRBJ2-7; no clear D gene. This CDR3 spans 12 amino acids. The germline gives CDR1 SQVTM, CDR2 ANQGSEA. V was clipped by 6 bases and J by 9 bases, with 18 bases between them. This CDR3 reads CSVGSTGYGQYF. CDR3 DNA sequence: TGCAGCGTGGGGTCGACCGGCTATGGGCAGTACTTC.

The chain has TRBV27 and TRBJ2-1; 11 nucleotides match TRBD2. The CDR3 extends over 15 amino acids. CDR1 and CDR2 (germline): MNHEY, SMNVEV (reference sequence). V lost 4 bases and J lost 7; bases outside the gene matches: 6. The CDR3 reads CASSSTSGSLNEQFF. The CDR3 DNA sequence: TGTGCCAGCAGTTCCACTAGCGGGAGCTTGAATGAGCAGTTCTTC.

This chain uses TRBV5-1 with TRBJ1-4; the D is unclear. V was shortened by 7 bases and J by 5 bases, with 15 bases between the two germline ends. The CDR3 is made up of 14 amino acids. Germline CDR1 and CDR2: SGHRS and YFSETQ. The CDR3 region is CASAEDGRNEKLFF. CDR3 in DNA: TGCGCCAGCGCCGAGGACGGTCGGAATGAAAAACTGTTTTTT.

The chain has TRBV27 and TRBJ2-1; 11 nucleotides align to TRBD2. Germline values: CDR1 MNHEY, CDR2 SMNVEV (reference sequence). Trimming cost V 4 bases and J 8 bases; bases outside gene matches: 7. The CDR3 is made up of 15 amino acids. CDR3 residues: CASSSGLAGVYEQFF. For the CDR3, the DNA is TGTGCCAGCAGTTCCGGACTAGCGGGTGTCTATGAGCAGTTCTTC.

The J gene is TRBJ2-7, the V gene TRBV7-3; TRBD1 agrees at 10 bases. The CDR3 loop spans 15 amino acids. V gave up 5 bases and J gave up 3 bases; unmatched junction bases: 7. Germline-derived CDR1 and CDR2 are SGHTA and FQGTGA. The CDR3 DNA reads TGTGCCAGCAGCCCCGCCGGACAGGGGGTCTACGAGCAGTACTTC. It is translated as CASSPAGQGVYEQYF. The full variable domain, with the rest looked up from reference TRBV7-3 and TRBJ2-7, is GAGVSQTPSNKVTEKGKYVELRCDPISGHTALYWYRQSLGQGPEFLIYFQGTGAADDSGLPNDRFFAVRPEGSVSTLKIQRTERGDSAVYLCASSPAGQGVYEQYFGPGTRLTVT.

Points on this clone: Other DNA variants within this sample encode the same CDR3. V is TRBV7-9 and J is TRBJ2-7; 7 positions agree with TRBD1. Per the germline V gene, CDR1 is SEHNR and CDR2 is FQNEAQ (reference sequence). V was pared by 1 base and J by 3 bases, with 0 bases of the junction left unmatched. This CDR3 comprises 13 residues. The CDR3 region has the DNA TGTGCCAGCAGCTTAGACAGGGGCTACGAGCAGTACTTC. Protein: CASSLDRGYEQYF.

The chain is built from TRBV7-6 and TRBJ2-1; D is ambiguous. The V gene's germline CDR1 is SGHVS and CDR2 FNYEAQ. Trimming left V 7 bases short and J 5 bases short, with 24 bases between. The CDR3 loop spans 17 amino acids. CDR3 sequence reads: CASKASLRARPHNEQFF. The CDR3 coding sequence is TGTGCCAGCAAAGCTTCTTTAAGGGCGCGGCCCCACAATGAGCAGTTCTTC.

The V gene is TRBV28, the J gene TRBJ2-1; D is undetermined. The germline CDR1 and CDR2 sequences are MDHEN and SYDVKM. This CDR3 contains 13 residues. Trimming shortened V by 6 bases and J by 9 bases, and 15 bases separated the two germline ends. CDR3 in DNA: TGTGCCAGCAGCTCCGACCCGTTTATTGAGCAGTTCTTC. It yields the protein CASSSDPFIEQFF.